Presented here are 3 T cell receptor beta chains from one specimen sequenced in a study of blood T cell repertoires in COVID-19. Using immunoSEQ multiplex PCR, the repertoire was profiled, and TCRdb retains in-frame clones only, with some absent. The data contain approximately 190,000 clones, about 86% of them singletons. The material sequenced was PBMCs or T cells enriched from blood (not recorded which). The receptors originated from a middle-aged man who had recovered from COVID-19.

The genes are TRBV18 and TRBJ2-7, with D maybe TRBD2 (5 bases). V dropped 2 bases and J dropped 5 bases, with 13 bases sitting between them. CDR1 and CDR2 (germline): KGHSH, LQKENI. The CDR3 extends over 14 amino acids. Written as DNA, the CDR3 is TGTGCCAGCTCACCATTCGAAGGTAGCGACGAGCAGTACTTC. As protein: CASSPFEGSDEQYF. Full variable domain (missing parts from reference TRBV18 and TRBJ2-7): NAGVMQNPRHLVRRRGQEARLRCSPMKGHSHVYWYRQLPEEGLKFMVYLQKENIIDESGMPKERFSAEFPKEGPSILRIQQVVRGDSAAYFCASSPFEGSDEQYFGPGTRLTVT.

This clone showed up just once. The V and J genes are TRBV7-8 and TRBJ2-7; TRBD1 matches at 8 bases. The germline gives CDR1 SGHVS, CDR2 FQNEAQ. This CDR3 has 15 amino acids. The V and J ends lost 5 bases and 4 bases, in that order; junction bases with no gene match: 10. The CDR3 DNA reads as TGTGCCAGCAGCGAAATTGCGGACAGGGCATACGAGCAGTACTTC. Its protein is CASSEIADRAYEQYF.

The rearrangement joins TRBV7-2 to TRBJ1-6; no reliable D call. Germline loops: CDR1 SGHTA, CDR2 FQGNSA. V dropped 2 bases and J dropped 9 bases, with 14 bases sitting between them. The CDR3 is 15 amino acids. The CDR3 region is CASSLNRGNGSPLHF. CDR3 in DNA: TGTGCCAGCAGCTTAAACCGGGGAAATGGTTCACCCCTCCACTTT. Full variable domain (remainder filled in from reference TRBV7-2 and TRBJ1-6): GAGVSQSPSNKVTEKGKDVELRCDPISGHTALYWYRQSLGQGLEFLIYFQGNSAPDKSGLPSDRFSAERTGGSVSTLTIQRTQQEDSAVYLCASSLNRGNGSPLHFGNGTRLTVT.